This T cell receptor (beta chain) was captured in a study of blood T cell repertoires in COVID-19. At the level of the study: T cells, B-cell-depleted T cells, or PBMCs provided the cDNA or gDNA that served as material.

The CDR3 totals 14 residues. Germline V gene data show CDR1 as LGHNT and CDR2 as FRNRAP. V dropped 7 bases and J dropped 5; count of bases not matched to a gene: 9. Assay used: immunoSEQ multiplex PCR; TCRdb lists only in-frame clones, some missing. Seen here are 120,000 or so clones, roughly four fifths observed once, and the top ten hold roughly a sixth. The TCR was taken from a man aged 25-45 years with COVID-19, enrolled during active disease. The chain has TRBV12-5 and TRBJ2-3; 7 bases are a match to TRBD1. The source material was peripheral blood. In DNA form, the CDR3 reads TGTGCTAGTGCCATCGGGACAGTGGGAGATACGCAGTATTTT. As protein: CASAIGTVGDTQYF. Filled out from reference TRBV12-5 and TRBJ2-3, the complete variable domain reads DARVTQTPRHKVTEMGQEVTMRCQPILGHNTVFWYRQTMMQGLELLAYFRNRAPLDDSGMPKDRFSAEMPDATLATLKIQPSEPRDSAVYFCASAIGTVGDTQYFGPGTRLTVL.